This TCR beta chain was sequenced during a study of blood T cell repertoires in COVID-19. For the study at large: Material from acute and convalescent COVID-19 was sourced from the United States, Italy and Spain. In each case, the material was cDNA or gDNA derived from T cells, B-cell-depleted T cells, or PBMCs.

TCRdb's copy holds only in-frame clones and misses some; the assay was immunoSEQ multiplex PCR. This sample has tens of thousands of clones, with 84% found just once. CDR1 is SGHRS and CDR2 is YFSETQ in the germline V gene. J was trimmed by 4 bases and V by 3 bases; bases with no gene match: 4. The CDR3 loop spans 15 amino acids. Sequenced input: peripheral blood. The chain links TRBV5-1 to TRBJ2-1; 10 positions agree with TRBD2. The receptor's source is a man aged 45-65 years with acute or convalescent COVID-19. CDR3 region: CASSSTSGFYNEQFF. CDR3 DNA: TGCGCCAGCAGCTCGACTAGCGGGTTTTACAATGAGCAGTTCTTC.